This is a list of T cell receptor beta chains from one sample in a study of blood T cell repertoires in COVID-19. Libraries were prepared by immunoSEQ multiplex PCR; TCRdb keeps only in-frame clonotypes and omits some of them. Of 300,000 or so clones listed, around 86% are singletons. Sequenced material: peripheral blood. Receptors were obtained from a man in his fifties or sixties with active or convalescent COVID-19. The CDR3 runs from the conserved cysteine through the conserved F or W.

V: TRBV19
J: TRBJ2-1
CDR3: CASKNPGDPSSYNEQFF

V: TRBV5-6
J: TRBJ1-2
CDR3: CASSLVSGLNYGYTF

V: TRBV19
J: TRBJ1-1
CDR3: CASSIVRENTEAFF

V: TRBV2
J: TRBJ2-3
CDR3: CASKMRGSGFTDTQYF

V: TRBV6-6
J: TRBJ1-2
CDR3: CASSRGWEGTNGYTF

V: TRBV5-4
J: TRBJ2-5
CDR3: CASTRGTSGGRETQYF

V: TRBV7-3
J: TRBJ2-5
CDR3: CASSPTGGETQYF

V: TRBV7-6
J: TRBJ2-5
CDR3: CASSLDRREGFFVKTQYF

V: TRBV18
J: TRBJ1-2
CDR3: CASSGRQGAIDGYTF

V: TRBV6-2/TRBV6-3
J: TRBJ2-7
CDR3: CASSTQGRFESYEQYF

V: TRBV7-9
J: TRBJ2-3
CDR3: CASSFIQSTDTQYF

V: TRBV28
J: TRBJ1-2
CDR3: CASSFSGEDGYTF

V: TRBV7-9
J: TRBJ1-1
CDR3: CASSLVQVAFF

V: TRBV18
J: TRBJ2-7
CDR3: CASSPSQGADYEQYF

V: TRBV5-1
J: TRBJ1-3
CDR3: CASSPGQGDFTGNTIYF

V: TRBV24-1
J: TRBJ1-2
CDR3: CATSEGTERIYTF

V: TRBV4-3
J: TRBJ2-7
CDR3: CASRTGTGGLAGDYEQYF

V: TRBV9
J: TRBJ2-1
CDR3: CASSARPGGGEQFF

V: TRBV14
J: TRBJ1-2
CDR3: CASSLDRNYGYTF

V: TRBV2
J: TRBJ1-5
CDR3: CASSGAGGDGAQHF